The 30 T cell receptor beta chains below come from one sample, sequenced in a study of CD8 T cells in ankylosing spondylitis. General study points: Eight or nine highly homologous variants formed a TCR beta motif that appeared characteristic of ankylosing spondylitis blood.

One entry per CDR3 protein results from TCRdb running MiXCR on the 5' RACE reads. The profile shows 750,000 to 850,000 distinct CDR3 sequences, 12% of them singletons. Antigens of these TCRs are unknown. The source material was blood, either unsorted or a sorted T cell fraction (not recorded which). The receptors here all came from a male donor with ankylosing spondylitis.

This clonotype has a count of ten or more. The chain joins TRBV6-2 or TRBV6-3 to TRBJ2-5, with D possibly TRBD2 on 6 matching bases. The germline V and J ends were trimmed by 4 bases and 5 bases, with 8 bases remaining between them. Germline V gives CDR1 MNHEY, CDR2 SVGEGT. The CDR3 covers 12 residues. CDR3 amino acids: CASSSSEETQYF. DNA for the CDR3: TGTGCCAGCAGTTCTAGCGAGGAGACCCAGTACTTC.

This clonotype has only a few counts. V is TRBV6-5 and J is TRBJ2-2, with 9 positions matching TRBD2. The germline CDR1 and CDR2 sequences are MNHEY and SVGAGI. This CDR3 is built from 14 residues. Trimming at V came to 1 base and at J to 7 bases, leaving 1 base not matched to a gene. As DNA, the CDR3 is TGTGCCAGCAGTTACTTAGCGGGGGACGGGGAGCTGTTTTTT. Translating it yields CASSYLAGDGELFF.

This clonotype turned up a few times. V usage is TRBV7-2 and J usage is TRBJ2-6; D is uncertain. CDR1 is SGHTA, CDR2 FQGNSA, per germline. Trimming pared 3 bases from V and 0 bases from J, leaving 12 bases between. This CDR3 has 17 residues. The CDR3 sequence is CASSFWVSRSGANVLTF. CDR3 nucleotides: TGTGCCAGCAGCTTTTGGGTCTCCCGCTCTGGGGCCAACGTCCTGACTTTC.

This clonotype occurred a few times. The rearrangement uses TRBV27 and TRBJ2-5; TRBD2 agrees at 11 bases. Germline CDR1 MNHEY, CDR2 SMNVEV (reference sequence). CDR3 length equals 16 residues. V lost 6 bases and J lost 6; bases outside the gene matches: 12. As DNA, the CDR3 is TGTGCCAGCAGAGAGATTAGCGGGAGGGCCCGGAAGACCCAGTACTTC. This gives the protein CASREISGRARKTQYF.

V and J are TRBV2 and TRBJ1-5; TRBD1 might be the D (6 bases). In germline, CDR1 is SNHLY, CDR2 FYNNEI. This CDR3 comprises 17 residues. Trimming took 6 bases from V and 0 from J, leaving 18 bases between them. The CDR3 DNA sequence: TGTGCCAGCAGCAACCGACAGGTAGGAGCTAGCAATCAGCCCCAGCATTTT. Translated: CASSNRQVGASNQPQHF.

Ten or more counts support this clonotype. V is TRBV7-8 and J is TRBJ1-2; D ambiguous. Looked up from germline, CDR1 is SGHVS and CDR2 is FQNEAQ. V lost 1 base, J lost 5 bases, and 11 bases lay in between. The CDR3 runs to 14 residues. DNA of the CDR3: TGTGCCAGCAGCTTAGTAGGCGGACTTTATGGCTACACCTTC. Translating gives CASSLVGGLYGYTF. Full variable domain (missing parts from reference TRBV7-8 and TRBJ1-2): GAGVSQSPRYKVAKRGQDVALRCDPISGHVSLFWYQQALGQGPEFLTYFQNEAQLDKSGLPSDRFFAERPEGSVSTLKIQRTQQEDSAVYLCASSLVGGLYGYTFGSGTRLTVV.

J is TRBJ1-1 and V is TRBV20-1; D ambiguous. The CDR3 runs to 14 residues. Trimming stripped 3 bases from V and 6 bases from J, with 17 bases between. The germline gives CDR1 DFQATT, CDR2 SNEGSKA (reference sequence). CDR3 region: CSASPMVRLAEAFF. The CDR3 DNA reads as TGCAGTGCTAGCCCTATGGTCCGCTTGGCTGAAGCTTTCTTT.

This clonotype has a handful of counts. The chain combines TRBV12-3 or TRBV12-4 with TRBJ2-7; tentatively, D is TRBD1 or TRBD2 (6 bases each). The CDR3 has 17 residues. V lost 3 bases and J lost 3, with 21 bases in between. Here the CDR3 reads CASSFFIRGPRLYEQYF. CDR3 nucleotide sequence: TGTGCCAGCAGTTTTTTTATTCGGGGGCCGCGCCTCTACGAGCAGTACTTC.

This clonotype was counted a few times. J is TRBJ2-1 and V is TRBV20-1, with 7 bases that match TRBD2. The trim removed 2 bases at V and 7 bases at J, leaving 11 bases unmatched. CDR3 size: 15 residues. Germline V gene lookup returns CDR1 DFQATT and CDR2 SNEGSKA (reference sequence). The CDR3 region is CSARFWGKGGNEQFF. CDR3 nucleotide sequence: TGCAGTGCTAGATTCTGGGGGAAGGGAGGGAATGAGCAGTTCTTC.

The gene calls are TRBV20-1 and TRBJ1-5, with D perhaps TRBD1 (5 bases). V was shortened by 5 bases and J by 6 bases, with 17 bases between the two germline ends. The CDR3 consists of 14 residues. Per germline, CDR1 DFQATT and CDR2 SNEGSKA (reference sequence). This CDR3 is CSAWVGQRFQPQHF. The CDR3 DNA reads TGCAGTGCTTGGGTGGGGCAGAGGTTTCAGCCCCAGCATTTT.

The table lists this clonotype with many counts. The chain links TRBV7-2 to TRBJ2-7, with D unclear. V lost 1 base to trimming and J lost 6 bases, with 7 bases between them. This CDR3 is built from 12 residues. Germline V gene sequence: CDR1 SGHTA, CDR2 FQGNSA. The CDR3 spells CASSLVWGEQYF. In nucleotides, the CDR3 is TGTGCCAGCAGCTTAGTTTGGGGCGAGCAGTACTTC. The variable domain in full, with the rest retrieved from reference TRBV7-2 and TRBJ2-7, is GAGVSQSPSNKVTEKGKDVELRCDPISGHTALYWYRQSLGQGLEFLIYFQGNSAPDKSGLPSDRFSAERTGGSVSTLTIQRTQQEDSAVYLCASSLVWGEQYFGPGTRLTVT.

The CDR3 DNA sequence: TGTGCCACCAGTGACCCCGGACTTACTGGGGCCAACGTCCTGACTTTC. Translated, it gives CATSDPGLTGANVLTF. The gene calls are TRBV24-1 and TRBJ2-6; D might be TRBD2 (5 bases). CDR3 length: 16 residues. V lost 4 bases and J lost 2, with 11 bases in between. Germline CDR1 reads KGHDR; CDR2 reads SFDVKD.

In its sample, this clonotype was seen many times. The chain carries TRBV20-1 and TRBJ2-3, with D possibly matching TRBD2 (5 bases). The ends were cut back, 3 bases at V and 1 base at J, with 8 bases in the middle. The CDR3 sequence is 13 residues long. Germline V gives CDR1 DFQATT, CDR2 SNEGSKA (reference sequence). The CDR3 sequence is CSARGSGTDTQYF. The CDR3 nucleotides read TGCAGTGCTAGGGGTAGCGGCACAGATACGCAGTATTTT.

There are a few counts of this clonotype. The rearrangement links TRBV10-1 to TRBJ2-3; no definite D call. With 8 bases removed from V and 5 bases from J, the gap between germline ends came to 11 bases. The CDR3 is 12 residues long. Germline V gene data show CDR1 as WNHNN and CDR2 as SYGVQD (reference sequence). CDR3 protein: CASGDPGDTQYF. DNA for the CDR3: TGCGCCAGCGGGGATCCGGGAGATACGCAGTATTTT.

This clonotype was detected a few times. One base away lies a much larger clone, so this may be a sequencing read error. The chain uses TRBV20-1 and TRBJ2-7; D ambiguous. Germline lookup yields CDR1 DFQATT and CDR2 SNEGSKA (reference sequence). CDR3 length: 11 residues. V was shortened by 0 bases and J by 2 bases, with 2 bases between the two germline ends. This CDR3 reads CSARETYEQYF. CDR3 in DNA: TGCAGTGCTAGAGAAACCTACGAGCAGTACTTC.

The chain has TRBV11-1 and TRBJ1-1; tentative D call: TRBD1 (5 bases). CDR3 length: 14 residues. Trimming took off 9 bases at V and 1 base at J, with 15 bases between the two ends. The germline gives CDR1 SGHAT, CDR2 FQDESV (reference sequence). CDR3 sequence: CASRRRGTNTEAFF. The CDR3 nucleotides are TGTGCCAGTCGGAGACGTGGGACGAACACTGAAGCTTTCTTT.

This sequence joins TRBV7-2 and TRBJ2-7; D tentatively reads TRBD1 or TRBD2 (5 bases each). CDR1 SGHTA and CDR2 FQGNSA come from the germline V gene. This CDR3 is 15 amino acids long. Deletions cut 5 bases from V and 6 bases from J, with 20 bases between. CDR3 bases: TGTGCCAGCAGCCCAACCGGGACCCCGGCCGGCGAGCAGTACTTC. Its translation is CASSPTGTPAGEQYF.

The sample holds many counts of this clonotype. This chain connects TRBV6-1 to TRBJ2-1; either TRBD1 or TRBD2 may supply D (6 bases each). CDR3 size: 14 residues. Trimming cost V 6 bases and J 8 bases, with 17 bases left between them. The germline V gene encodes CDR1 MNHNS and CDR2 SASEGT. The CDR3 sequence is CASRGWGAGDEQFF. In nucleotides, the CDR3 is TGTGCCAGCAGGGGGTGGGGGGCAGGCGATGAGCAGTTCTTC.

This clonotype occurred a few times. This chain links TRBV6-2 or TRBV6-3 with TRBJ2-1, with D unresolved. Per germline, CDR1 MNHEY and CDR2 SVGEGT. The germline V and J ends were trimmed by 2 bases and 5 bases, with 4 bases remaining between them. CDR3 size: 12 residues. This chain's CDR3 is CASSYDHNEQFF. Here the CDR3 DNA reads TGTGCCAGCAGTTACGACCACAATGAGCAGTTCTTC.

This chain uses TRBV7-2 with TRBJ2-6, with 10 positions matching TRBD2. The germline CDR1 and CDR2 sequences are SGHTA and FQGNSA. This CDR3 comprises 17 residues. V was pared by 5 bases and J by 1 base, with 5 bases of the junction left unmatched. As DNA, the CDR3 is TGTGCCAGCAGCCCCTTTAGCGGGGGGTCTGGGGCCAACGTCCTGACTTTC. Amino acids: CASSPFSGGSGANVLTF.

The V and J genes are TRBV20-1 and TRBJ2-5; 9 bases are shared with TRBD2. V was pared by 7 bases and J by 1 base, with 10 bases of the junction left unmatched. The CDR3 runs 15 residues. Germline V gives CDR1 DFQATT, CDR2 SNEGSKA (reference sequence). The CDR3 spells CSGLGGGAFQETQYF. The CDR3 DNA reads TGCAGTGGCCTTGGCGGGGGGGCCTTCCAAGAGACCCAGTACTTC.

The chain uses TRBV5-1 and TRBJ1-4; 7 nucleotides align to TRBD1. The V gene's germline CDR1 is SGHRS and CDR2 YFSETQ. V lost 4 bases to trimming and J lost 4 bases; unmatched junction nucleotides: 7. The CDR3 runs to 15 residues. CDR3 coding DNA: TGCGCCAGCAGCCTCGGGACAGATTTTAATGAAAAACTGTTTTTT. Translating it yields CASSLGTDFNEKLFF.

This clonotype was seen only a few times. The rearrangement links TRBV6-6 to TRBJ1-1; TRBD1 aligns across 9 bases. Germline lookup yields CDR1 MNHNY and CDR2 SVGAGI (reference sequence). The CDR3 totals 13 residues. V gave up 0 bases and J gave up 11 bases; unmatched junction bases: 4. CDR3: CASSYSRGTGAFF. The CDR3 DNA reads as TGTGCCAGCAGTTACTCGCGGGGGACAGGGGCTTTCTTT.

This clonotype was detected many times. Mismatch with germline at one junction end may stem from a read error. The rearrangement links TRBV12-3 or TRBV12-4 to TRBJ2-7, with a tentative D call TRBD1 (6 bases). This CDR3 region has 16 residues. The CDR3 DNA is TGTGCCAGCAGTTCGCTCTTGACCGGGACACGCTACGGGCAGTACTTC. It translates to CASSSLLTGTRYGQYF.

This clonotype was detected a few times. The gene calls are TRBV12-3 or TRBV12-4 and TRBJ1-1; 8 bases match TRBD1. The CDR3 has 13 residues. Losses at the gene ends were 8 bases for V and 4 bases for J; bases not matched to a gene: 6. DNA for the CDR3: TGTGCCAGCGTGCTACAGGGGGGCACTGAAGCTTTCTTT. Translating it yields CASVLQGGTEAFF.

This clonotype turned up a few times. CDR3 sequence: CSAEREETQYF. The CDR3 nucleotides are TGCAGTGCCGAGCGGGAAGAGACCCAGTACTTC. V is TRBV20-1 and J is TRBJ2-5, with D possibly being TRBD2 (6 bases). This CDR3 comprises 11 residues. V lost 6 bases to trimming and J lost 3 bases, with 8 bases between them. In germline, CDR1 is DFQATT, CDR2 SNEGSKA (reference sequence).

V is TRBV20-1 and J is TRBJ1-2; 7 bases are a match to TRBD1. Germline-derived CDR1 and CDR2 are DFQATT and SNEGSKA (reference sequence). The CDR3 runs 16 residues. Unmatched junction bases numbered 12, after V lost 2 bases and J lost 3 bases. In DNA form, the CDR3 reads TGCAGTGCTAGAAACTCGAGACAGGGTACACACTATGGCTACACCTTC. This codes for CSARNSRQGTHYGYTF.

The rearrangement links TRBV7-2 to TRBJ2-7, with D perhaps matching TRBD1 (6 bases). This CDR3 is 15 amino acids long. V was cut by 2 bases and J by 2 bases, with 13 bases left in between. Germline lookup yields CDR1 SGHTA and CDR2 FQGNSA. In nucleotides, the CDR3 is TGTGCCAGCAGCTTAAAACGGACAGCTCCCTACGAGCAGTACTTC. It is translated as CASSLKRTAPYEQYF.

This chain connects TRBV28 to TRBJ2-3, with 9 bases fitting TRBD2. In germline, CDR1 is MDHEN, CDR2 SYDVKM. The length of the CDR3 is 14 residues. V lost 3 bases, J lost 5 bases, and 3 bases stayed unmatched. The CDR3 nucleotides read TGTGCCAGCAGTTTTGTACTAGCGGGAGATACGCAGTATTTT. It specifies CASSFVLAGDTQYF.

This clonotype was seen at least ten times. This chain uses TRBV29-1 with TRBJ2-1; D is uncertain. Germline-derived CDR1 and CDR2 are SQVTM and ANQGSEA. The CDR3 contains 13 residues. The V and J ends lost 5 bases and 3 bases respectively, with 11 bases between them. The CDR3 DNA follows: TGCAGCGTTCGGGCTACCCTCTACAATGAGCAGTTCTTC. Translation gives CSVRATLYNEQFF.